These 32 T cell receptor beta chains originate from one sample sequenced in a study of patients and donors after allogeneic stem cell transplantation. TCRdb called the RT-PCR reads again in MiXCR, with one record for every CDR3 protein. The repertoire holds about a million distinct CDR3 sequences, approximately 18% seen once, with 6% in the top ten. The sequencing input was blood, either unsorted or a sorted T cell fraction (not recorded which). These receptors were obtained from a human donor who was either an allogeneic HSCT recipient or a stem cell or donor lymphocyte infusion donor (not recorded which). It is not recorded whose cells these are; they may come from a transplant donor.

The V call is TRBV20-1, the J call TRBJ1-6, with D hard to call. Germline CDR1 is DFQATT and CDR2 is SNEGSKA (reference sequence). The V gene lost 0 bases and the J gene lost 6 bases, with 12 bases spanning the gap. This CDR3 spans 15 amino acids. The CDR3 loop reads CSAREWPDGNSPLHF. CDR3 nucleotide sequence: TGCAGTGCTAGAGAGTGGCCGGACGGTAATTCACCCCTCCACTTT.

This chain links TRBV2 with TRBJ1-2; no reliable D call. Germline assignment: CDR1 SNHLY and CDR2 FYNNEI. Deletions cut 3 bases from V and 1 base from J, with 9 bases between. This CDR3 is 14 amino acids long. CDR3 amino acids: CASSDRRINYGYTF. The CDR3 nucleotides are TGTGCCAGCAGTGATCGACGGATTAACTATGGCTACACCTTC.

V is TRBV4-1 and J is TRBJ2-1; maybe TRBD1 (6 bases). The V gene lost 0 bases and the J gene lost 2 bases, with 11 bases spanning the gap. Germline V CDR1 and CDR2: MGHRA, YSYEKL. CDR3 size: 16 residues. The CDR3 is CASSQEPGHPYNEQFF. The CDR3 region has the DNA TGCGCCAGCAGCCAAGAGCCGGGACATCCCTACAATGAGCAGTTCTTC.

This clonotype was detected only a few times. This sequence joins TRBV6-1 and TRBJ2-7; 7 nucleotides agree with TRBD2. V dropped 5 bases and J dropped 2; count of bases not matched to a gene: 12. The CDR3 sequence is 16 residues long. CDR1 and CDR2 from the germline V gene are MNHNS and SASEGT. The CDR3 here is CASSRQAGRGAYEQYF. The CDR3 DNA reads TGTGCCAGCAGTCGACAAGCGGGAAGGGGCGCCTACGAGCAGTACTTC.

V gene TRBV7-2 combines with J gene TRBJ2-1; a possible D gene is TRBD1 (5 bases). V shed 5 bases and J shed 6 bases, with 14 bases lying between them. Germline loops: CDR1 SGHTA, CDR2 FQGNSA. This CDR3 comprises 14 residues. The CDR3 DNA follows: TGTGCCAGCAGCGTCAGGGTTTTAAGCAATGAGCAGTTCTTC. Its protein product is CASSVRVLSNEQFF. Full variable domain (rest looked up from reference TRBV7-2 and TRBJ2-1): GAGVSQSPSNKVTEKGKDVELRCDPISGHTALYWYRQSLGQGLEFLIYFQGNSAPDKSGLPSDRFSAERTGGSVSTLTIQRTQQEDSAVYLCASSVRVLSNEQFFGPGTRLTVL.

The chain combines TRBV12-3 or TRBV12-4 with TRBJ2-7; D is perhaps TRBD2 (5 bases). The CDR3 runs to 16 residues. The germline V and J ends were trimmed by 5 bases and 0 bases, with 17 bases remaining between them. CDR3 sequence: CASSLRRERASYEQYF. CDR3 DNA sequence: TGTGCCAGCAGTCTAAGGAGAGAGAGGGCCTCCTACGAGCAGTACTTC.

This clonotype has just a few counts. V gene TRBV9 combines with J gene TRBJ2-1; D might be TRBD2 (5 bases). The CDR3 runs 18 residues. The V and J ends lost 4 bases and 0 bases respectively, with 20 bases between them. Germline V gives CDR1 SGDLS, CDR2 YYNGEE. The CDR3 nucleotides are TGTGCCAGCAGCTCCCCCGTGTCGAGCGGTAGCTCCTACAATGAGCAGTTCTTC. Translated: CASSSPVSSGSSYNEQFF. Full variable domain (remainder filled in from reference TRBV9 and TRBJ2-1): DSGVTQTPKHLITATGQRVTLRCSPRSGDLSVYWYQQSLDQGLQFLIQYYNGEERAKGNILERFSAQQFPDLHSELNLSSLELGDSALYFCASSSPVSSGSSYNEQFFGPGTRLTVL.

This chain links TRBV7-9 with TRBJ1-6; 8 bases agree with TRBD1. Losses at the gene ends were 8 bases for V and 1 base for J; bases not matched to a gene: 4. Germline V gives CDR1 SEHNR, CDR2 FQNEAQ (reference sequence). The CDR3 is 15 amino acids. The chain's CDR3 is CASAGGGSYNSPLHF. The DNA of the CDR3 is TGTGCCAGCGCAGGGGGCGGTTCCTATAATTCACCCCTCCACTTT.

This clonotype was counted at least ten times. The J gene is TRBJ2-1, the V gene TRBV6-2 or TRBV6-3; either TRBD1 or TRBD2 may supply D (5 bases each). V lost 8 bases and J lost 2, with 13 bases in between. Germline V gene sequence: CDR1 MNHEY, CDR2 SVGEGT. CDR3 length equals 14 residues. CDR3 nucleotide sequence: TGTGCCAGCGGCCGGGACGGTCCCTACAATGAGCAGTTCTTC. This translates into CASGRDGPYNEQFF.

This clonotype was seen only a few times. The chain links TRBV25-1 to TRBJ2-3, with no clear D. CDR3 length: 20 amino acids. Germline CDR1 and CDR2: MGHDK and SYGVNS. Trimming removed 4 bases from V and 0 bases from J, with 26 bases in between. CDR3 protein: CASSGVWQTRTPVSTDTQYF. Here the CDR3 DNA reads TGTGCCAGCAGTGGAGTTTGGCAGACGCGAACTCCAGTTAGCACAGATACGCAGTATTTT.

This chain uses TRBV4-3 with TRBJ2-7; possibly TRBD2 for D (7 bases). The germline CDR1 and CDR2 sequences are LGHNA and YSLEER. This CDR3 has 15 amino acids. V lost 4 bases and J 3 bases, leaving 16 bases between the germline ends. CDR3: CASSPSGGNYYEQYF. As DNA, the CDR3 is TGCGCCAGCAGCCCGTCGGGGGGCAACTACTACGAGCAGTACTTC.

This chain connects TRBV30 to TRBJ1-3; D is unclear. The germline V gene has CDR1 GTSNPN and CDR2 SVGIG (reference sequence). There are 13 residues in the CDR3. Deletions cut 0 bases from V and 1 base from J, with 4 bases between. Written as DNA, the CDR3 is TGTGCCTGGAGTGTACTGTCTGGAAACACCATATATTTT. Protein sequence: CAWSVLSGNTIYF.

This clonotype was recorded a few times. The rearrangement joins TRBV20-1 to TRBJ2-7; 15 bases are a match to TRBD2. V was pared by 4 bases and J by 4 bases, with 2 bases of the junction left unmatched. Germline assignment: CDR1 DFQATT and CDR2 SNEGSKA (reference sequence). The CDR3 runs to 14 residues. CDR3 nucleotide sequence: TGCAGTGCTACCGGGACTAGCGGGGGGTACGAGCAGTACTTC. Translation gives CSATGTSGGYEQYF.

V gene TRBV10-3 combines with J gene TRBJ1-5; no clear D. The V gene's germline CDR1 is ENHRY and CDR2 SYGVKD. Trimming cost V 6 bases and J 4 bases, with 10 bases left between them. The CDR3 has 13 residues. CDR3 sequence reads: CAIRPLPNQPQHF. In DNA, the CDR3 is TGTGCCATCAGACCACTTCCAAATCAGCCCCAGCATTTT.

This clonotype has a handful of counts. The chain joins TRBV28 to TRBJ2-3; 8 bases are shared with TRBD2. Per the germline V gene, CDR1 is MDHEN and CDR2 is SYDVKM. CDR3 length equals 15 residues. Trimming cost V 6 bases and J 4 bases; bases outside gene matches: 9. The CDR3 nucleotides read TGTGCCAGCAGCCCGGGGGGGAGGGGCGCAGATACGCAGTATTTT. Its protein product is CASSPGGRGADTQYF.

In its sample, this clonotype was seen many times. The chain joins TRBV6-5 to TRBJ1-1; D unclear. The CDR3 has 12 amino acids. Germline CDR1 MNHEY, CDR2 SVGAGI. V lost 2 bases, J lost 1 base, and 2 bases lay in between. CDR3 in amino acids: CASSYPNTEAFF. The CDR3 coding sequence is TGTGCCAGCAGTTACCCGAACACTGAAGCTTTCTTT.

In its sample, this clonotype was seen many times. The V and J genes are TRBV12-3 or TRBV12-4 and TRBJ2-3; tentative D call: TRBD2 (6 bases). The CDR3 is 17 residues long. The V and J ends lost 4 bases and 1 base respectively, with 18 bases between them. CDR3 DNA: TGTGCCAGCAGTTCGCTAACTAGCAGAGAGGGCACAGATACGCAGTATTTT. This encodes CASSSLTSREGTDTQYF.

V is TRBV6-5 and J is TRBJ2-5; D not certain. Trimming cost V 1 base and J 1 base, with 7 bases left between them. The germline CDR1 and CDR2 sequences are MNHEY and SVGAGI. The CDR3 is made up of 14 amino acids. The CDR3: CASSYYSRQETQYF. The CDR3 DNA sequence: TGTGCCAGCAGTTACTACAGCCGCCAAGAGACCCAGTACTTC.

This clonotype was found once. The CDR3 loop reads CASSSSSLGTDTQYF. In nucleotides, the CDR3 is TGTGCCAGCAGTTCTTCTTCCCTGGGCACAGATACGCAGTATTTT. J is TRBJ2-3 and V is TRBV28; D remains unclear. V was clipped by 4 bases and J by 1 base, with 12 bases between them. The CDR3 length is 15 residues. CDR1 and CDR2 from the germline V gene are MDHEN and SYDVKM.

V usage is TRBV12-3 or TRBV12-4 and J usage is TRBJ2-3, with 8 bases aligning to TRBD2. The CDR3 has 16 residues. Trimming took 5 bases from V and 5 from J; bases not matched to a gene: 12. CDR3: CASSPASGTRQDTQYF. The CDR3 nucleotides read TGTGCCAGCAGTCCCGCCTCTGGGACTAGACAAGATACGCAGTATTTT.

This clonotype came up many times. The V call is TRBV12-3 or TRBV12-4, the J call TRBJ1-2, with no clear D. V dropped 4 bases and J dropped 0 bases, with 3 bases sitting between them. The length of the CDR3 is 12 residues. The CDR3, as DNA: TGTGCCAGCAGTTGGGCTAACTATGGCTACACCTTC. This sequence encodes CASSWANYGYTF.

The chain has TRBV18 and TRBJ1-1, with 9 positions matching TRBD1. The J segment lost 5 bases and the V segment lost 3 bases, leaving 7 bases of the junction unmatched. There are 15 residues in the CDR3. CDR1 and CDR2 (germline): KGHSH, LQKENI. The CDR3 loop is CASSPDRGVETEAFF. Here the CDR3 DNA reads TGTGCCAGCTCACCGGACAGGGGAGTTGAAACTGAAGCTTTCTTT.

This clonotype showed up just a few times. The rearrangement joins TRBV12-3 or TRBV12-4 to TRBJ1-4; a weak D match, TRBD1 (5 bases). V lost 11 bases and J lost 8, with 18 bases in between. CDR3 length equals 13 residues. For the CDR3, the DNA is TGTGCCTCCTCCGAGGGGACCCAAGAAAAACTGTTTTTT. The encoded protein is CASSEGTQEKLFF.

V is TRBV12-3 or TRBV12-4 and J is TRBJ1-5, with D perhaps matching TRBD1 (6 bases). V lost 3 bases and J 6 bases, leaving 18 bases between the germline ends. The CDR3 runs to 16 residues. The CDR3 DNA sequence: TGTGCCAGCAGTTTCGACCCTCAGGGGAGGGGTCAGCCCCAGCATTTT. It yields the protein CASSFDPQGRGQPQHF.

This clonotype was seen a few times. This chain's CDR3 is CATSRGTTGREQYF. Written as DNA, the CDR3 is TGTGCCACCAGCAGAGGTACGACGGGCCGCGAGCAGTACTTC. This sequence joins TRBV15 and TRBJ2-7; no firm D call. Between the trimmed V and J ends, which lost 1 base and 6 bases, there was a span of 13 bases. This CDR3 contains 14 residues. CDR1 LNHNV and CDR2 YYDKDF come from the germline V gene (reference sequence). The full variable domain, its missing parts supplied by reference TRBV15 and TRBJ2-7, is DAMVIQNPRYQVTQFGKPVTLSCSQTLNHNVMYWYQQKSSQAPKLLFHYYDKDFNNEADTPDNFQSRRPNTSFCFLDIRSPGLGDTAMYLCATSRGTTGREQYFGPGTRLTVT.

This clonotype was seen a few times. The CDR3 DNA sequence: TGCAGTGCCCTACTAGCGGGGGCGTACAATGAGCAGTTCTTC. Translated, it gives CSALLAGAYNEQFF. The chain is built from TRBV20-1 and TRBJ2-1, with 11 bases that match TRBD2. From germline, CDR1 is DFQATT and CDR2 SNEGSKA (reference sequence). CDR3 size: 14 residues. V was pared by 6 bases and J by 4 bases, with 5 bases of the junction left unmatched.

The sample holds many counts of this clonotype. CDR3 amino acids: CSARDPIANYGYTF. CDR3 bases: TGCAGTGCTAGAGATCCCATAGCTAACTATGGCTACACCTTC. J is TRBJ1-2 and V is TRBV20-1, with D unclear. V was trimmed by 0 bases and J by 0 bases, leaving 8 bases between them. This CDR3 contains 14 residues. The germline V gene encodes CDR1 DFQATT and CDR2 SNEGSKA (reference sequence).

The CDR3 region is CAPTSGQISYEQYF. Written as DNA, the CDR3 is TGTGCTCCAACGTCGGGACAGATTTCCTACGAGCAGTACTTC. The chain combines TRBV27 with TRBJ2-7; 7 positions match TRBD1. CDR1 and CDR2 from the germline V gene are MNHEY and SMNVEV (reference sequence). The CDR3 has 14 residues.

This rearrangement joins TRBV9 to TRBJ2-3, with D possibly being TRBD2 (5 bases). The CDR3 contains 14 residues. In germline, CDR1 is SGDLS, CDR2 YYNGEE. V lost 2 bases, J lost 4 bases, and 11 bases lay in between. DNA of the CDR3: TGTGCCAGCAGCGTCGAGCGGCACGCAGATACGCAGTATTTT. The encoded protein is CASSVERHADTQYF.

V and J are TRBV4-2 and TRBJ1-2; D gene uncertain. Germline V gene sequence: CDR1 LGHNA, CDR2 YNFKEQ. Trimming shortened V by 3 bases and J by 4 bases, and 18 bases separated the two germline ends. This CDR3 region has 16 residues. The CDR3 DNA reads TGTGCCAGCAGCCAGATCCCAGGCGACTCGCTCTATGGCTACACCTTC. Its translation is CASSQIPGDSLYGYTF.

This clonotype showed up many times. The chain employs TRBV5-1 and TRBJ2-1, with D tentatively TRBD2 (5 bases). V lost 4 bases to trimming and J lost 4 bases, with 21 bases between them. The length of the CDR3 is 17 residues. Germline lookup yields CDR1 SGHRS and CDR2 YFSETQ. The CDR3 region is CASSTRSTPRFYNEQFF. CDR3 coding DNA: TGCGCCAGCAGCACTAGATCCACCCCCCGCTTTTACAATGAGCAGTTCTTC.

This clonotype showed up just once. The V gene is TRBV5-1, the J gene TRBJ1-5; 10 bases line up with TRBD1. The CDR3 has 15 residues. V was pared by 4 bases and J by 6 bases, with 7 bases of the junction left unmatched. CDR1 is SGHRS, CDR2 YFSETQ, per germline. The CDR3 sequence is CASSIGTGVGQPQHF. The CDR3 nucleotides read TGCGCCAGCAGCATCGGGACAGGGGTGGGTCAGCCCCAGCATTTT.